The rows below give T cell receptor beta chains drawn from one sample of a study of blood T cell repertoires in COVID-19. Profiled with immunoSEQ multiplex PCR; TCRdb holds only in-frame clones, not every one. Here the sample spans approximately 150,000 clones, over 80% being singletons. The specimen was peripheral blood. All receptors come from a man between 60 and 70 years old with active or convalescent COVID-19. Both conserved end residues are trimmed from each CDR3. The D gene is left open where the match is weak.

TRBJ1-1 | TRBV28 | NA | ASKTQNTEAF
TRBJ2-1 | TRBV4-1 | NA | ASSRGAHLSLSNEQF
TRBJ1-6 | TRBV11-2 | TRBD1 | ASSLMTGANSPLH
TRBJ1-2 | TRBV27 | NA | ASSLGQTYGYT
TRBJ1-2 | TRBV6-5 | NA | ASSYSVGGYGYT
TRBJ1-2 | TRBV28 | NA | ASSPTGKGSKGYT
TRBJ1-1 | TRBV12-1 | NA | ASSTKGQNTEAF
TRBJ1-2 | TRBV11-1 | NA | ASSLTQGYGYT
TRBJ2-1 | TRBV19 | NA | ASGKTYNEQF
TRBJ2-5 | TRBV9 | TRBD2 | ASSPRLAGGLETQY
TRBJ1-6 | TRBV19 | TRBD1 | ASSIRTGTALH
TRBJ1-6 | TRBV6-6 | NA | ASSYDSADSPLH
TRBJ2-5 | TRBV18 | TRBD2 | ASSPWLAGTETQY
TRBJ1-2 | TRBV6-6 | TRBD1 | ASSYSGTGNYGYT
TRBJ1-1 | TRBV5-1 | NA | ASSLIGAGADTEAF
TRBJ1-1 | TRBV2 | TRBD1 | ASIELGTVNTEAF
TRBJ1-5 | TRBV28 | NA | ASTNMDQPQH
TRBJ2-7 | TRBV5-1 | NA | ASTPGSGSYEQY
TRBJ1-2 | TRBV18 | TRBD1 | ASSRDREGYT
TRBJ1-1 | TRBV7-9 | NA | ASSPRQNTEAF
TRBJ2-3 | TRBV18 | NA | ASSPPQGGDTQY
TRBJ1-2 | TRBV28 | NA | ASSPAPNRDYGYT
TRBJ2-3 | TRBV21-1 | NA | ASSKVVSGGRTDTQY